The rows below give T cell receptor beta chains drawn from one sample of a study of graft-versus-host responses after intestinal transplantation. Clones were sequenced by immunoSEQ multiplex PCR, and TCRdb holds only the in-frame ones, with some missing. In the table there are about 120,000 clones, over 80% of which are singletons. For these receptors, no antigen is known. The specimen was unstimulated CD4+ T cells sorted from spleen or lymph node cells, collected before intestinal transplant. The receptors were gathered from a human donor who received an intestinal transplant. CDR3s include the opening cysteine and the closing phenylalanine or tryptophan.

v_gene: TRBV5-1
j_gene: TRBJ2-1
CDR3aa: CASSRIPGQEINEQFF

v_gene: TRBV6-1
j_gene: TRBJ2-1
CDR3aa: CASCLAGVDTGFF

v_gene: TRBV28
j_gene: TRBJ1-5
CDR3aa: CASSRFPGPQPQHF

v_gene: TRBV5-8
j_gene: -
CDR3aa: CASSPAGGSEQYF

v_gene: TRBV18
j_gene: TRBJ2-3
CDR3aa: CASSPTPRGHTDTQYF

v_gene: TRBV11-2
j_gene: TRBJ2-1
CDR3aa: CASRLGGVRNEQFF

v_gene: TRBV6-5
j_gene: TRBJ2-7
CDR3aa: CASKGVYYEQYF

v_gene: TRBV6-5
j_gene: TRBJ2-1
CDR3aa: CATRVGRGYNEQFF

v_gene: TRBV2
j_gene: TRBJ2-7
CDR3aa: CASSVKRLSSYEQYF

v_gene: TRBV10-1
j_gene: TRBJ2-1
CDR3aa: CASSRGSSYNEQFF